The clone carrying this TCR beta chain was seen a few times. Its antigen is still unknown. The sample is drawn from a study of response to subunit inactivated influenza vaccine. Study-wide findings and caveats: The study's authors posited that every seasonal influenza vaccination enlists few new T cells.

TCRdb reanalysed the RT-PCR reads using MiXCR and keeps one entry per CDR3 protein. The table includes more than 550,000 distinct CDR3 sequences, roughly 12% detected once. CDR1 and CDR2 (germline): MDHEN, SYDVKM. Unmatched junction bases numbered 12, after V lost 6 bases and J lost 4 bases. The CDR3 totals 16 residues. The specimen was PBMCs from blood, collected on the day of vaccination. The chain links TRBV28 to TRBJ2-1, with TRBD2 identical over 7 bases. This receptor was identified in a man aged 50-59 years who received an inactivated influenza vaccine. The CDR3 nucleotides read TGTGCCAGCAGCCGCCGGCCGGGGGGATCGTACAATGAGCAGTTCTTC. Protein: CASSRRPGGSYNEQFF.